The sequence of this T cell receptor beta chain was determined in a study of CD8 T cells in Susac syndrome. Stable or active relapsing-remitting multiple sclerosis, untreated and meeting revised McDonald criteria, defined the controls. Reverse transcription of about 0.45 to 1 ug RNA was performed with random hexamers. TCR beta CDR3 was amplified by immunoSEQ covering 54 Vbeta and 13 Jbeta. MiXCR, run by TCRdb on the immunoSEQ multiplex PCR reads, gives a single entry per CDR3 protein. The sample holds 400,000 or so distinct CDR3 sequences, about 85% seen once. Remarks on this clonotype: The target antigen is unknown.

The CDR3 consists of 12 residues. V was pared by 7 bases and J by 7 bases, with 11 bases between. Study-wide findings and caveats: As acknowledged by the study, its TCR sequencing and HLA analysis included a relatively small number of individuals.

Sequenced sample: CD8+ T cells from PBMCs. The chain combines TRBV12-3 or TRBV12-4 with TRBJ2-1; tentatively, D is TRBD1 or TRBD2 (6 bases each). This TCR was recovered from a human donor with multiple sclerosis. The CDR3 reads CASTQGRNEQFF. The CDR3 nucleotides read TGTGCCAGCACCCAGGGGAGGAATGAGCAGTTCTTC.